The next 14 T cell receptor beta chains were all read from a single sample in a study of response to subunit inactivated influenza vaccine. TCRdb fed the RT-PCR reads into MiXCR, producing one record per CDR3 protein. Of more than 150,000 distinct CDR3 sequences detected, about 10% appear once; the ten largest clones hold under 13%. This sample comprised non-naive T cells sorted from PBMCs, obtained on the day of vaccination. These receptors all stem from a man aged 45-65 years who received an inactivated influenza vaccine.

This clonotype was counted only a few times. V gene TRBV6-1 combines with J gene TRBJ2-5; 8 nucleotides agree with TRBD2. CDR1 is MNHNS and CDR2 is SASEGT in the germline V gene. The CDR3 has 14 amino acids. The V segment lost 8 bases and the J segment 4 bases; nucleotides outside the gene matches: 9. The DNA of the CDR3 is TGTGCCAGCGGAACCGGGACTAGTGCAGAGACCCAGTACTTC. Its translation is CASGTGTSAETQYF.

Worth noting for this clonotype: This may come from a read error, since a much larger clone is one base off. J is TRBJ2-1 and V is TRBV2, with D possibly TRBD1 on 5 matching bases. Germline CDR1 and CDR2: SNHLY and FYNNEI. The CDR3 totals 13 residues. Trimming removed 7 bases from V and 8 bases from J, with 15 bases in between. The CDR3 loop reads CASKAVGVYEQFF. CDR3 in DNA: TGTGCCAGCAAGGCGGTAGGGGTATATGAGCAGTTCTTC.

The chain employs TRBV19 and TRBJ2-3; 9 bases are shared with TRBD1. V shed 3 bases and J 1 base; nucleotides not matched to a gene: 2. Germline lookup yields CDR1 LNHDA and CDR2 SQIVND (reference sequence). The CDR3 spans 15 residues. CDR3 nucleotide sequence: TGTGCCAGTAGTATCGGGACAGGGCGCACAGATACGCAGTATTTT. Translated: CASSIGTGRTDTQYF.

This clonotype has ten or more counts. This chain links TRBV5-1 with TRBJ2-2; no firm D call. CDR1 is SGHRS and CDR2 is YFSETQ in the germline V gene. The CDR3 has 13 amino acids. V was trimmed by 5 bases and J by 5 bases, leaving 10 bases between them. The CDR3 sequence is CASSIGPTGELFF. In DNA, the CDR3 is TGCGCCAGCAGTATCGGACCTACCGGGGAGCTGTTTTTT.

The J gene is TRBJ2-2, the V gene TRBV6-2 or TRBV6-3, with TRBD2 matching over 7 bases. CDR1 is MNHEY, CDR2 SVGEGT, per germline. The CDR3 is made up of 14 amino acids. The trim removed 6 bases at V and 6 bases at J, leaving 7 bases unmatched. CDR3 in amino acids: CASRRGGSSGELFF. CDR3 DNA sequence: TGTGCCAGCAGGAGAGGCGGGAGCTCCGGGGAGCTGTTTTTT.

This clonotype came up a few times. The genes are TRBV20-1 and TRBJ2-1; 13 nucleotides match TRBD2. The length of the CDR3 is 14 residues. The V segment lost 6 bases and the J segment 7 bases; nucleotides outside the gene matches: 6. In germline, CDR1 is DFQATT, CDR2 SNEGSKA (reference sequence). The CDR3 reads CSAGTSGIGNEQFF. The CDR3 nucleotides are TGCAGTGCGGGGACTAGCGGGATTGGGAATGAGCAGTTCTTC.

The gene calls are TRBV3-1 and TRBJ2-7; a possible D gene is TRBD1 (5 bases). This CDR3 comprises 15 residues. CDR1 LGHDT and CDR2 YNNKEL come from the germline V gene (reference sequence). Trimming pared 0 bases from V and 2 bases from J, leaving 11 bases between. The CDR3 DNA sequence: TGTGCCAGCAGCCAAGAACCAGGGCGCCCCTACGAGCAGTACTTC. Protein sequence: CASSQEPGRPYEQYF.

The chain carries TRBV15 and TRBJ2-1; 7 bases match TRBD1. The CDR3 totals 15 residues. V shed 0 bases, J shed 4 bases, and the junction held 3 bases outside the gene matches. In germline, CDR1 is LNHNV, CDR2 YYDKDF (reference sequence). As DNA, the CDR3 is TGTGCCACCAGCAGAGATCGGGGACAGTACAATGAGCAGTTCTTC. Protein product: CATSRDRGQYNEQFF.

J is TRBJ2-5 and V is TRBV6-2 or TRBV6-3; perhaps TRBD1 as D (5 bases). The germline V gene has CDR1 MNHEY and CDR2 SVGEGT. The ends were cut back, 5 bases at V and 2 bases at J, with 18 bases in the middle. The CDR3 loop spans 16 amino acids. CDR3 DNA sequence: TGTGCCAGCAGTGACCATCTAGGGGCGACACAAGAGACCCAGTACTTC. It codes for CASSDHLGATQETQYF.

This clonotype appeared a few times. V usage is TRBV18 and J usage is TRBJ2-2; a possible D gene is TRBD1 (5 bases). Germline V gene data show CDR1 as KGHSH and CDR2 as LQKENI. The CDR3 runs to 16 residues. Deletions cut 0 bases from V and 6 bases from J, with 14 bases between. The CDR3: CASSPPSQGSAGELFF. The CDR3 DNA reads TGTGCCAGCTCACCACCGAGTCAGGGTTCAGCCGGGGAGCTGTTTTTT.

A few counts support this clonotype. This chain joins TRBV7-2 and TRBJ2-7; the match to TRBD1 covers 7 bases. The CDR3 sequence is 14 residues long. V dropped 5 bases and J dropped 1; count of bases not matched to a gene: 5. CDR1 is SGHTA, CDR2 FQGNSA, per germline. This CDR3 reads CASSPRQGSYEQYF. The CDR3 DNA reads TGTGCCAGCAGCCCACGACAGGGTTCCTACGAGCAGTACTTC.

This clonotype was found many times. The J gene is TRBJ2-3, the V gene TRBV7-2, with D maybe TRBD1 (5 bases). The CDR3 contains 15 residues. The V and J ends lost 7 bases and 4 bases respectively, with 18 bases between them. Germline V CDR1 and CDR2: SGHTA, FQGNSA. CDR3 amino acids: CASTQAGWGADTQYF. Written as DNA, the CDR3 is TGTGCCAGCACCCAAGCAGGGTGGGGTGCAGATACGCAGTATTTT.

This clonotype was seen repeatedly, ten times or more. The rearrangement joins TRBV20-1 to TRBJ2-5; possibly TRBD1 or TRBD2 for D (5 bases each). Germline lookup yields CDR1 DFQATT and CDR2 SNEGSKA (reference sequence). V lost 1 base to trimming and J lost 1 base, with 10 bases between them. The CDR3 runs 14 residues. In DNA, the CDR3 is TGCAGTGCTAGAGGGGGGTTTATCCAAGAGACCCAGTACTTC. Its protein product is CSARGGFIQETQYF.

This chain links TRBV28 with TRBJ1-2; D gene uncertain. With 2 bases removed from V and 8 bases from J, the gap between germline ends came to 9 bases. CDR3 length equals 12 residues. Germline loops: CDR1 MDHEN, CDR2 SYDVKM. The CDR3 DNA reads TGTGCCAGCAGTTTAGACCCCTGGGGCTACACCTTC. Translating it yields CASSLDPWGYTF.